This T cell receptor (beta chain) was profiled in a study of patients and donors after allogeneic stem cell transplantation. TCRdb used MiXCR to reprocess the RT-PCR reads, holding one entry per CDR3 protein. The sample lists some 200,000 distinct CDR3 sequences, around 41% occurring once. CDR1 and CDR2 (germline): MNHEY, SMNVEV (reference sequence). The CDR3 has 15 residues. The trim removed 5 bases at V and 6 bases at J, leaving 10 bases unmatched. Sequencing used blood, either unsorted or a sorted T cell fraction (not recorded which). The chain employs TRBV27 and TRBJ2-1, with 7 bases that match TRBD2. The TCR comes from a human donor who was either an allogeneic HSCT recipient or a stem cell or donor lymphocyte infusion donor (not recorded which). It is not recorded whose cells these are; they may come from a transplant donor. CDR3 region: CASSPTLGGSNEQFF. In DNA, the CDR3 is TGTGCCAGCAGTCCTACCTTGGGCGGGAGCAATGAGCAGTTCTTC.